This T cell receptor beta chain was identified in a study of cytomegalovirus exposure and HLA in healthy donors. Study conclusions and caveats: With later analysis, a missense DCLRE1C variant became linked to TCR beta V- and J-gene trimming.

The CDR3 loop spans 16 amino acids. V dropped 3 bases and J dropped 1 base, with 15 bases sitting between them. Germline CDR1 and CDR2: LNHDA and SQIVND (reference sequence). In the PCR, 60 Vbeta and 13 Jbeta primers were used. TCRdb's table, derived via immunoSEQ multiplex PCR, lists solely in-frame clones and lacks some. The sample records about 170,000 clones, around 78% being singletons. Of note for this clone: As yet, its antigen is unknown.

The clonotype was recovered from a female donor in good health and CMV-seronegative. The chain recombines TRBV19 with TRBJ1-1, with D perhaps matching TRBD1 (5 bases). The specimen sequenced was PBMCs. CDR3 amino acids: CASSILRGTRNTEAFF. CDR3 nucleotide sequence: TGTGCCAGTAGTATCCTCCGGGGGACGAGGAACACTGAAGCTTTCTTT.